Listed below are T cell receptor beta chains from one sample, sequenced in a study of T cell responses to AZD1222 COVID-19 vaccine. Clones were read by immunoSEQ multiplex PCR, and TCRdb kept only the in-frame ones, dropping some. Of roughly 120,000 clones listed, more than 85% are singletons. The sequences come from peripheral blood, collected on day 0 of AZD1222 vaccination. The receptors here all came from an adult in good health. Both conserved end residues are trimmed from each CDR3. The listing skips clone size in some rows; elsewhere it reads once, few, many or a size class.

v_call | clone_size | cdr3_aa
TRBV6-5 | NA | ASSSRGRTGELF
TRBV7-9 | NA | ASRHRDTYNEQF
TRBV18 | NA | ASSPAGNTEAF
TRBV3-1/TRBV3-2 | NA | ASSLGHPSYEQF
TRBV9 | NA | ASSPRLAGGNEQF
TRBV4-1 | once | ASSQVGQPNQPQH
TRBV6-5 | NA | ASSHREIYNEQF
TRBV7-9 | NA | ASRPRDRNTGELF
TRBV7-9 | NA | ASGNPGSRDYT
TRBV5-1 | NA | ASSLVLAGDNEQF
TRBV2 | NA | ASGSGEIRTQY
TRBV19 | NA | ASSISSTLEQY
TRBV6-5 | NA | ASSYSSDAGYRYT
TRBV28 | NA | ASSSRLAGGAEQY
TRBV28 | NA | ASSRTGVPLLFYEQY
TRBV19 | NA | ASSLNPGATGELF
TRBV3-1/TRBV3-2 | NA | ASSQGPRRGNQPQH
TRBV27 | few | ASSFSIGTTEAF
TRBV2 | once | ASRAGQGITTGYT
TRBV18 | NA | ASSPPVPTGLL
TRBV9 | NA | ASSGPFGMAQY
TRBV27 | NA | ASSLRRQGAITGELF
TRBV27 | once | ASSPMEGVSTEAF
TRBV9 | NA | ASSVVAMRYNEQF
TRBV14 | NA | ASSQVGSARSGNTIY
TRBV9 | NA | ASSADGPSKSVCNQPQH
TRBV2 | NA | ASFRTGSYEQY
TRBV6-1 | NA | ASSEAAGGSTDTQY
TRBV29-1 | NA | SVEALQETQY
TRBV5-6 | NA | ASSLMADRALILYGYT
TRBV5-5 | NA | ASSPNQETQY
TRBV6-2/TRBV6-3 | NA | ASSPQGIGTIY
TRBV5-1 | NA | ASSVGQGGSPLH
TRBV7-3 | NA | ASSLAGGSGANVLT
TRBV14 | NA | ASSPPWLGGTDTQY
TRBV23-1 | NA | ASSRDRWNNQPQH
TRBV28 | NA | ASSGGLGGYNEQF
TRBV5-1 | NA | ASSSSEVETQY
TRBV5-4 | NA | ASSAGTSQETQY
TRBV6-8 | NA | ASRLGTGEGLHTEAF
TRBV28 | NA | ASSLRGLAAAQTDTQY
TRBV6-5 | NA | ASSYERTGKAF
TRBV3-1/TRBV3-2 | once | ASSQDHSGSPLH
TRBV24-1 | NA | ATSIRGGTEAF
TRBV12-3/TRBV12-4 | NA | ASSDSWETEAF
TRBV27 | NA | ASTQGGNGYT
TRBV6-4 | once | ASSPRGRPGETQY
TRBV6-5 | NA | GISPSGNTIY
TRBV23-1 | NA | ASSPQGQDGGTQY
TRBV12-5 | NA | ASGLGPSDTQY
TRBV27 | NA | ASSDPNQPQH